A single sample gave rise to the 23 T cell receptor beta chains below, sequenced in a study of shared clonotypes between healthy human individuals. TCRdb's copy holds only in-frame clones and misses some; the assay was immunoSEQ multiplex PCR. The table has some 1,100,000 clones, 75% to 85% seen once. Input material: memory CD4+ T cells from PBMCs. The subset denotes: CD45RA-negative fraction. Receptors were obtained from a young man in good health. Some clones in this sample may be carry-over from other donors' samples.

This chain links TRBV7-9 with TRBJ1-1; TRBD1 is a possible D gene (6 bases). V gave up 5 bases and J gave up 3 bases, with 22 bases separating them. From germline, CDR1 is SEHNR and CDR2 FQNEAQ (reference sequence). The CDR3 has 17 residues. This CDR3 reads CASSHPFGGAGDTEAFF. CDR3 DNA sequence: TGTGCCAGCAGCCACCCCTTCGGGGGGGCAGGGGACACTGAAGCTTTCTTT. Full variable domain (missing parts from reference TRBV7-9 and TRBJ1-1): DTGVSQNPRHKITKRGQNVTFRCDPISEHNRLYWYRQTLGQGPEFLTYFQNEAQLEKSRLLSDRFSAERPKGSFSTLEIQRTEQGDSAMYLCASSHPFGGAGDTEAFFGQGTRLTVV.

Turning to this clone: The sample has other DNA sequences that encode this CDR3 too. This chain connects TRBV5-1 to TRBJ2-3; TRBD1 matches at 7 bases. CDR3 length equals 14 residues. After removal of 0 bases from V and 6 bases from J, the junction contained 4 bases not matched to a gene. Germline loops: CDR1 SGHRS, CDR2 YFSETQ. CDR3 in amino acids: CASSLGQGEDTQYF. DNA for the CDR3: TGCGCCAGCAGCTTGGGGCAGGGGGAGGATACGCAGTATTTT.

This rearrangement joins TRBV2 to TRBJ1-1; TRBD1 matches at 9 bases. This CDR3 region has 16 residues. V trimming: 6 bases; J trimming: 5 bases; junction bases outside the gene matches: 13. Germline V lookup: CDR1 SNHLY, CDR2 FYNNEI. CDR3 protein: CASRARPGQGWTEAFF. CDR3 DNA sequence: TGTGCCAGCAGGGCAAGACCGGGACAGGGATGGACTGAAGCTTTCTTT.

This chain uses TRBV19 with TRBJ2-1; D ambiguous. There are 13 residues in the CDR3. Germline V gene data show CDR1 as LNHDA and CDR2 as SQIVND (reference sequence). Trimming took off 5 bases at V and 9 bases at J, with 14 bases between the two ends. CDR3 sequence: CASSPYSPGEQFF. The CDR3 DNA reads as TGTGCCAGTAGTCCGTATAGTCCCGGTGAGCAGTTCTTC.

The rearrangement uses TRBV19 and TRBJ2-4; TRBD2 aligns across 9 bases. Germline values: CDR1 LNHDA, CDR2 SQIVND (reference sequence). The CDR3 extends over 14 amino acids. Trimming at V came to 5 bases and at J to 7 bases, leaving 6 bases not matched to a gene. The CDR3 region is CASSLVAGVNIQYF. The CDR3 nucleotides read TGTGCCAGTAGTCTGGTAGCGGGAGTGAACATTCAGTACTTC.

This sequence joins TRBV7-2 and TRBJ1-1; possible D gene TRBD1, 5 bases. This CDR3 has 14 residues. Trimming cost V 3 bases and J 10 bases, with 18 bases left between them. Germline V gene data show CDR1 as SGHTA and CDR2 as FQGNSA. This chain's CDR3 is CASSLFGGRGGAFF. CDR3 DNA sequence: TGTGCCAGCAGCTTGTTTGGTGGTCGGGGGGGAGCTTTCTTT. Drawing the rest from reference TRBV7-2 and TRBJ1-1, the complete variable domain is GAGVSQSPSNKVTEKGKDVELRCDPISGHTALYWYRQSLGQGLEFLIYFQGNSAPDKSGLPSDRFSAERTGGSVSTLTIQRTQQEDSAVYLCASSLFGGRGGAFFGQGTRLTVV.

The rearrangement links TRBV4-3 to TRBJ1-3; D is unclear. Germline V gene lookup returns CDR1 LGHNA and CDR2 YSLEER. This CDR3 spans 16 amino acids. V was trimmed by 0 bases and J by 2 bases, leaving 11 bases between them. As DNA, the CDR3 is TGCGCCAGCAGCCAAGATGAGGGATACACTGGAAACACCATATATTTT. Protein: CASSQDEGYTGNTIYF.

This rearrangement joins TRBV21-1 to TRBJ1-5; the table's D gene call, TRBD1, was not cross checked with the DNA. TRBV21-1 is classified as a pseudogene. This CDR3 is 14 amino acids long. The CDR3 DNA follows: TGTGCCAGCAGGATATACAGGCGAAATCAGCCCCAGCATTTT. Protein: CASRIYRRNQPQHF.

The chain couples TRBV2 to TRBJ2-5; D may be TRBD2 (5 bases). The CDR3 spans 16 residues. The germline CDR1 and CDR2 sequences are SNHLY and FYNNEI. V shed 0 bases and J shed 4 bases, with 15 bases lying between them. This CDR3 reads CASSEARANGGETQYF. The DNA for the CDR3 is TGTGCCAGCAGTGAAGCGCGGGCTAATGGAGGAGAGACCCAGTACTTC. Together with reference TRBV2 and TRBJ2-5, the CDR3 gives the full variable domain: EPEVTQTPSHQVTQMGQEVILRCVPISNHLYFYWYRQILGQKVEFLVSFYNNEISEKSEIFDDQFSVERPDGSNFTLKIRSTKLEDSAMYFCASSEARANGGETQYFGPGTRLLVL.

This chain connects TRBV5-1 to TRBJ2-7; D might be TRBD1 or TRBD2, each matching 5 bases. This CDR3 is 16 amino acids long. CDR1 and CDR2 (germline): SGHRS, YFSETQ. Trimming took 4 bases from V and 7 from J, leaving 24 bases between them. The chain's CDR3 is CASSPRGGSPWGEQYF. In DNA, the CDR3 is TGCGCCAGCAGCCCCCGTGGCGGCTCACCCTGGGGGGAGCAGTACTTC.

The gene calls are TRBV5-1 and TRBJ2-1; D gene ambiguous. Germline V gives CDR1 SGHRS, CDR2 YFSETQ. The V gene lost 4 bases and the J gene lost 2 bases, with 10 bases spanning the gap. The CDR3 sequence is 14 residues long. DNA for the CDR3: TGCGCCAGCAGCCGAGTGGAGACCTACAATGAGCAGTTCTTC. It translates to CASSRVETYNEQFF.

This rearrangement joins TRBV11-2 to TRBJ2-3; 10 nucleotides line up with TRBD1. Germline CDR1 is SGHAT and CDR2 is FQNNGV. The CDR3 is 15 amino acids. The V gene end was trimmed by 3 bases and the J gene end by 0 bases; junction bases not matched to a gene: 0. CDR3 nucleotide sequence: TGTGCCAGCAGCTTGGGACAGGGGAGCACAGATACGCAGTATTTT. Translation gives CASSLGQGSTDTQYF.

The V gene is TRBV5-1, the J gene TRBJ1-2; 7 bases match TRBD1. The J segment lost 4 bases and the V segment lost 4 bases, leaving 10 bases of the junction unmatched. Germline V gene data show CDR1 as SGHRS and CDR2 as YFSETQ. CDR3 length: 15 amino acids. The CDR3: CASSPAIRQGYGYTF. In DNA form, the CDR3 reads TGCGCCAGCAGCCCGGCAATTCGACAGGGCTATGGCTACACCTTC. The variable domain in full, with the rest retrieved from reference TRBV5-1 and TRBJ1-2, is KAGVTQTPRYLIKTRGQQVTLSCSPISGHRSVSWYQQTPGQGLQFLFEYFSETQRNKGNFPGRFSGRQFSNSRSEMNVSTLELGDSALYLCASSPAIRQGYGYTFGSGTRLTVV.

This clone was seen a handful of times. The CDR3 bases are TGTGCCAGCAGCGCATTTATAGCGGGAGGGCCGACAGATACGCAGTATTTT. Encoded protein: CASSAFIAGGPTDTQYF. This rearrangement joins TRBV9 to TRBJ2-3, with TRBD2 matching over 11 bases. The CDR3 sequence is 17 residues long. Germline trimming cut 3 bases from V and 3 bases from J; bases unmatched to any gene: 9. CDR1 SGDLS and CDR2 YYNGEE come from the germline V gene.

The CDR3 coding sequence is TGTGCCAGAAGCGTCCATAATGCAACTAATGAAAAACTGTTTTTT. Protein sequence: CARSVHNATNEKLFF. The chain employs TRBV5-3 and TRBJ1-4; D is ambiguous. TRBV5-3 is assigned to the ORF class and has an uncertain function. This CDR3 has 15 residues. The V and J ends lost 4 bases and 0 bases respectively, with 10 bases between them.

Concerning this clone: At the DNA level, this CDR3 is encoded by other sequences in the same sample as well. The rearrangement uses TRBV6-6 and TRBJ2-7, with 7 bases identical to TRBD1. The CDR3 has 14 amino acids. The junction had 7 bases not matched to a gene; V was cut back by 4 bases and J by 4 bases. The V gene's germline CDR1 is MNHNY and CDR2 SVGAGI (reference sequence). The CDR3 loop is CASSSRDSSYEQYF. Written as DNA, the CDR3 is TGTGCCAGCAGTTCCAGGGACAGTAGTTACGAGCAGTACTTC.

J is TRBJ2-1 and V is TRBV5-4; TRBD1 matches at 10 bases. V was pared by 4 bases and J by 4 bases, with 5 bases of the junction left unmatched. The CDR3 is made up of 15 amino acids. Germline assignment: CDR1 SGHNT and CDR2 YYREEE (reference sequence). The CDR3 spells CASSLEGQGYNEQFF. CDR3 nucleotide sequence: TGTGCCAGCAGCCTGGAGGGACAGGGGTACAATGAGCAGTTCTTC.

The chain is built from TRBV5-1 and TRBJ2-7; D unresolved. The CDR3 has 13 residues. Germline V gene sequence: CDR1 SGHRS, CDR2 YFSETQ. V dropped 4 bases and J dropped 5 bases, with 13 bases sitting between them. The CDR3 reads CASSAVPVNEQYF. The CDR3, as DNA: TGCGCCAGCAGCGCGGTCCCCGTGAACGAGCAGTACTTC.

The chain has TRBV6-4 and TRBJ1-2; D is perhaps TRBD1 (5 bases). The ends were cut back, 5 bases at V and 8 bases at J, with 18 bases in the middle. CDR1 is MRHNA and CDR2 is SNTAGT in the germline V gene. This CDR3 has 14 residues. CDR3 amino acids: CASSPKTAGSGYTF. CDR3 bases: TGTGCCAGCAGTCCTAAGACAGCCGGTAGCGGCTACACCTTC.

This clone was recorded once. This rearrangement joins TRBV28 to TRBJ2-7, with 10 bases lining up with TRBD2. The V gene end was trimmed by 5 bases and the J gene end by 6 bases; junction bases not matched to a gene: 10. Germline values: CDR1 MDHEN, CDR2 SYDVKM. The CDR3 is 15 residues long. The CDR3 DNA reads TGTGCCAGCAGTACTCCGGGACTAGCGCAGCTCGAGCAGTACTTC. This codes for CASSTPGLAQLEQYF.

CDR3 nucleotides: TGTGCCAGCAGCTTAGAGGTGATAGCGGGAGCCTACAATGAGCAGTTCTTC. This translates into CASSLEVIAGAYNEQFF. The genes are TRBV11-2 and TRBJ2-1, with TRBD2 matching 9 bases. The CDR3 covers 17 residues. V trimming: 0 bases; J trimming: 2 bases; junction bases outside the gene matches: 5. The germline V gene encodes CDR1 SGHAT and CDR2 FQNNGV.

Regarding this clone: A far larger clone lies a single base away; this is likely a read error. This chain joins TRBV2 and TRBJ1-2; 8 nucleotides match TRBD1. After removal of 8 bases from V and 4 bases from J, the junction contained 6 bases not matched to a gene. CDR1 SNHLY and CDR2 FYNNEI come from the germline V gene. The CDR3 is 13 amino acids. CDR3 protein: CASLAGGSYGYTF. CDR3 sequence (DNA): TGTGCCAGCCTGGCAGGGGGCAGCTATGGCTACACCTTC.

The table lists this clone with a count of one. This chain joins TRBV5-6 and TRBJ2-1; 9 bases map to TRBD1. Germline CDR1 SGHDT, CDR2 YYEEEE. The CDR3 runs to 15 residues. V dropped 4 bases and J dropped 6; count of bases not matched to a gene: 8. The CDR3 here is CASSPDRGRPNEQFF. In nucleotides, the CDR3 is TGTGCCAGCAGCCCGGACAGGGGCAGACCCAATGAGCAGTTCTTC.